This is a list of T cell receptor beta chains from one sample in a study of T cells after yellow fever vaccination. TCRdb called the 5' RACE reads again in MiXCR, with one record for every CDR3 protein. This sample has more than 80,000 distinct CDR3 sequences, with less than 6% found just once. This specimen was CD8+ T cells sorted from PBMCs, taken 10 days after the yellow fever booster vaccination. Receptors were obtained from a young man who received the YFV17D yellow fever vaccine. CDR3s leave out the opening cysteine and the closing phenylalanine or tryptophan.

V gene,J gene,CDR3 protein
TRBV7-9,TRBJ2-5,ASSFYRGETQY
TRBV5-8,TRBJ1-5,ASSFRSPVGYSNQPQH
TRBV6-5,TRBJ1-3,ASSYSGGSVIY
TRBV12-3/TRBV12-4,TRBJ1-1,ASSPEDTEAF
TRBV14,TRBJ2-3,ASSQERYSTDTQY
TRBV15,TRBJ2-5,ATSRSLAGQETQY
TRBV11-2,TRBJ2-7,ASSPAASYEQY
TRBV27,TRBJ2-1,ASSFLGPHEQF
TRBV27,TRBJ2-1,ASSLRDNNNEQF
TRBV4-1,TRBJ2-1,ASSPGLVNEQF
TRBV7-9,TRBJ2-3,ASSNRDRPTDTQY
TRBV9,TRBJ2-7,ASGQGYEQY
TRBV12-3/TRBV12-4,TRBJ2-7,ASSRTGLVYEQY
TRBV28,TRBJ1-6,ASSLTGSYNSPLH
TRBV2,TRBJ2-6,ASTRAAALSGANVLT
TRBV7-8,TRBJ2-5,ASSLASARETQY
TRBV27,TRBJ1-5,ASGRGYSNQPQH
TRBV12-3/TRBV12-4,TRBJ1-4,ASSSLKFGREKLF
TRBV4-1,TRBJ1-4,ASSQVEGSGDRKLF
TRBV7-2,TRBJ2-5,ASSQQRAPEETQY
TRBV25-1,TRBJ2-5,ASSLLAGSQETQY
TRBV27,TRBJ2-7,ASSFSGGSYEQY
TRBV7-6,TRBJ1-4,ASSLLRYAPGEKLF
TRBV11-1,TRBJ2-1,ASSLDAGRNNEQF
TRBV12-3/TRBV12-4,TRBJ2-5,ASSLLSARGRQETQY
TRBV11-1,TRBJ1-1,ASSWGERTEAF
TRBV6-5,TRBJ1-1,ASSYVTGGTEAF
TRBV12-3/TRBV12-4,TRBJ2-1,ASSLKNYNEQF
TRBV27,TRBJ2-7,ASSSGVSYEQY
TRBV4-1,TRBJ2-1,ASSQGPGRGNEQF
TRBV7-9,TRBJ2-7,ASSLEFQGGSYEQY
TRBV7-3,TRBJ2-5,ASSVYGGLGETQY
TRBV4-1,TRBJ1-4,ASSQALGILEKLF
TRBV7-9,TRBJ1-2,ASSYPMDGNYGYT
TRBV7-8,TRBJ1-1,TSSLDSAEAF
TRBV7-2,TRBJ2-1,ASSQGGGLPEQF
TRBV12-3/TRBV12-4,TRBJ2-1,ASSFTGDNEQF
TRBV27,TRBJ2-3,ASKLGPRQY
TRBV7-9,TRBJ1-1,ASSYIYPGQPNTEAF
TRBV20-1,TRBJ2-7,SATDYRGSSYEQY
TRBV9,TRBJ1-4,ASSVAPEGVGEKLF
TRBV7-6,TRBJ2-3,ASSLGASGVDTQY
TRBV27,TRBJ1-6,ASSPRQGYNSPLH
TRBV11-2,TRBJ2-2,ASSLDGGSDANTGELF
TRBV10-3,TRBJ2-1,AISVQVGQGDEQF
TRBV5-5,TRBJ2-4,ASSLLTAELIVQY
TRBV4-2,TRBJ2-5,ASSQGERQETQY
TRBV12-3/TRBV12-4,TRBJ2-3,ASSSSGGPLALPDTQY
TRBV5-5,TRBJ2-1,ASTWWQNSYNEQF
TRBV6-2/TRBV6-3,TRBJ1-4,ASSSGQEKLF
TRBV7-8,TRBJ2-2,ASSWNRGGGELF
TRBV20-1,TRBJ2-1,SATGGVSSYNEQF
TRBV7-9,TRBJ1-4,ASSQEPGSNEKLF
TRBV11-2,TRBJ2-3,ASSLGTGGRTDTQY
TRBV27,TRBJ2-1,ASSPWTKRDEQF
TRBV6-5,TRBJ1-5,ASRLGPGGNQPQH
TRBV29-1,TRBJ2-3,SVVFAGVGDTQY
TRBV19,TRBJ2-1,ASRLDGGGNNEQF